Shown below are 26 T cell receptor beta chains from a single sample sequenced in a study of PD-1 blockade in classical Hodgkin lymphoma. Time point given: cycle 4 day 1 (C4D1), after about 6 weeks of nivolumab. All patients experienced relapse after autologous stem cell transplantation, and brentuximab vedotin exposure was variable. The study purified CD4+ T cells from thawed PBMCs using magnetic negative selection. The method was immunoSEQ multiplex PCR; TCRdb's version includes in-frame clones alone and lacks a portion of them. The table has around 18,000 clones, around 72% seen once; the top ten hold about 2.3%. The sequences come from CD4+ T cells from blood, collected before the fourth cycle of nivolumab. The receptors shown here come from a human donor with classical Hodgkin lymphoma.

This sequence joins TRBV5-1 and TRBJ2-2; tentative D call: TRBD2 (5 bases). V lost 7 bases, J lost 5 bases, and 18 bases lay in between. The CDR3 loop spans 15 amino acids. The germline CDR1 and CDR2 sequences are SGHRS and YFSETQ. CDR3: CASSRARTGTGELFF. CDR3 DNA sequence: TGCGCCAGCTCGAGGGCCAGGACGGGAACCGGGGAGCTGTTTTTT.

The chain joins TRBV9 to TRBJ1-2; maybe TRBD1 (6 bases). Germline assignment: CDR1 SGDLS and CDR2 YYNGEE. V was trimmed by 2 bases and J by 0 bases, leaving 14 bases between them. The CDR3 length is 16 residues. The chain's CDR3 is CASSVGTPNSNYGYTF. CDR3 DNA sequence: TGTGCCAGCAGCGTCGGGACACCAAATTCTAACTATGGCTACACCTTC.

This chain connects TRBV30 to TRBJ1-4; no reliable D call. CDR1 is GTSNPN, CDR2 SVGIG, per germline (reference sequence). The ends were cut back, 7 bases at V and 8 bases at J, with 14 bases in the middle. The CDR3 totals 12 residues. For the CDR3, the DNA is TGTGCCTCCGGGATCGGCGGGGAAAAACTGTTTTTT. It translates to CASGIGGEKLFF.

The chain employs TRBV7-6 and TRBJ2-2, with TRBD2 identical over 13 bases. The CDR3 extends over 18 amino acids. Germline values: CDR1 SGHVS, CDR2 FNYEAQ. Losses at the gene ends were 4 bases for V and 4 bases for J; bases not matched to a gene: 9. In DNA form, the CDR3 reads TGTGCCAGCAGCTCCGGGACTAGCGGGGTCGCGGCCACCGGGGAGCTGTTTTTT. Protein: CASSSGTSGVAATGELFF.

The rearrangement links TRBV30 to TRBJ2-5, with 9 positions matching TRBD2. Trimming cost V 0 bases and J 5 bases; bases outside gene matches: 10. Germline CDR1 and CDR2: GTSNPN and SVGIG (reference sequence). The length of the CDR3 is 16 residues. CDR3 coding DNA: TGTGCCTGGAGTGTATCCGGGAACAGCGGGGGGGAGACCCAGTACTTC. This gives the protein CAWSVSGNSGGETQYF.

The chain joins TRBV10-3 to TRBJ1-2; unclear D gene. Germline V gene sequence: CDR1 ENHRY, CDR2 SYGVKD. The CDR3 consists of 13 residues. V was trimmed by 4 bases and J by 5 bases, leaving 11 bases between them. CDR3 region: CAISVNARYGYTF. CDR3 DNA sequence: TGTGCCATCAGTGTAAACGCCCGGTATGGCTACACCTTC.

The count of this clone is one. The V call is TRBV11-2, the J call TRBJ2-1; 8 positions match TRBD2. This CDR3 comprises 16 residues. From germline, CDR1 is SGHAT and CDR2 FQNNGV. J was trimmed by 4 bases and V by 3 bases; bases with no gene match: 8. The CDR3 DNA reads TGTGCCAGCAGCTTTTCGACTAGCGTAGGGTACAATGAGCAGTTCTTC. It encodes CASSFSTSVGYNEQFF.

This chain joins TRBV10-1 and TRBJ2-1, with D perhaps TRBD2 (6 bases). Germline lookup yields CDR1 WNHNN and CDR2 SYGVQD (reference sequence). The V end was cut by 7 bases, the J end by 5 bases, with 12 bases between. This CDR3 contains 13 residues. The CDR3, as DNA: TGCGCCAGCACGGGACGGGGGAACAATGAGCAGTTCTTC. Translated, it gives CASTGRGNNEQFF.

The J gene is TRBJ2-2, the V gene TRBV5-1, with TRBD1 as a possible D gene (5 bases). Trimming removed 5 bases at V and 5 bases at J, with 16 bases between. The CDR3 is 15 amino acids. Germline assignment: CDR1 SGHRS and CDR2 YFSETQ. CDR3 bases: TGCGCCAGCAGGGTGTCCAGGGTCTGGACCGGGGAGCTGTTTTTT. It translates to CASRVSRVWTGELFF.

The chain carries TRBV7-6 and TRBJ2-5; the D is unclear. This CDR3 spans 13 amino acids. V was trimmed by 1 base and J by 7 bases, leaving 10 bases between them. Per the germline V gene, CDR1 is SGHVS and CDR2 is FNYEAQ. The CDR3 here is CASSLDPFGTQYF. In DNA, the CDR3 is TGTGCCAGCAGCTTAGACCCCTTTGGGACCCAGTACTTC.

The chain couples TRBV11-2 to TRBJ1-1; no firm D call. Germline assignment: CDR1 SGHAT and CDR2 FQNNGV. The CDR3 is made up of 12 amino acids. V gave up 3 bases and J gave up 1 base, with 3 bases separating them. CDR3 in DNA: TGTGCCAGCAGCTTTCGGAACACTGAAGCTTTCTTT. Translation gives CASSFRNTEAFF.

V and J are TRBV7-9 and TRBJ2-7, with 8 bases fitting TRBD2. Trimming removed 5 bases from V and 1 base from J; junction bases left unmatched: 16. This CDR3 has 18 amino acids. Germline loops: CDR1 SEHNR, CDR2 FQNEAQ (reference sequence). The DNA of the CDR3 is TGTGCCAGCAGCCAACTCGGAGTAGCGGGAAAAAGGTCCTACGAGCAGTACTTC. Translated, it gives CASSQLGVAGKRSYEQYF. Together with reference TRBV7-9 and TRBJ2-7, the CDR3 gives the full variable domain: DTGVSQNPRHKITKRGQNVTFRCDPISEHNRLYWYRQTLGQGPEFLTYFQNEAQLEKSRLLSDRFSAERPKGSFSTLEIQRTEQGDSAMYLCASSQLGVAGKRSYEQYFGPGTRLTVT.

The V call is TRBV7-2, the J call TRBJ1-1; D gene unclear. The germline V gene encodes CDR1 SGHTA and CDR2 FQGNSA. This CDR3 has 14 amino acids. V was clipped by 5 bases and J by 1 base, with 11 bases between them. The CDR3 DNA sequence: TGTGCCAGCAGCCTAAGGACGGCGAACACTGAAGCTTTCTTT. This sequence encodes CASSLRTANTEAFF.

The rearrangement joins TRBV12-5 to TRBJ2-5, with 9 bases aligning to TRBD1. The CDR3 runs to 16 residues. In germline, CDR1 is LGHNT, CDR2 FRNRAP. V lost 1 base to trimming and J lost 2 bases; unmatched junction nucleotides: 5. CDR3 sequence reads: CASGLGRGQGQETQYF. The DNA for the CDR3 is TGTGCTAGTGGTTTGGGTAGGGGACAGGGACAAGAGACCCAGTACTTC.

The chain carries TRBV29-1 and TRBJ2-3, with TRBD2 identical over 11 bases. The CDR3 has 16 residues. With 5 bases clipped from V and 3 bases from J, the junction kept 10 bases outside the gene matches. Germline V gene data show CDR1 as SQVTM and CDR2 as ANQGSEA. In DNA form, the CDR3 reads TGCAGCGTTTCCTCCCGGACTAGCGGGTGGACAGATACGCAGTATTTT. This sequence encodes CSVSSRTSGWTDTQYF.

V and J are TRBV18 and TRBJ2-7; 12 bases match TRBD2. Trimming cost V 4 bases and J 0 bases; bases outside gene matches: 4. Germline CDR1 and CDR2: KGHSH and LQKENI. The CDR3 contains 16 residues. The CDR3 bases are TGTGCCAGCTCACAGACTAGCGGGAGTGTCTCCTACGAGCAGTACTTC. Residues: CASSQTSGSVSYEQYF.

This clone came up once. The rearrangement joins TRBV5-1 to TRBJ1-1; 11 bases are shared with TRBD1. Per the germline V gene, CDR1 is SGHRS and CDR2 is YFSETQ. V lost 4 bases, J lost 11 bases, and 10 bases stayed unmatched. This CDR3 is 14 amino acids long. CDR3 in DNA: TGCGCCAGCAGCGACGGACAGGGGGCAAGTTCGGCTTTCTTT. The encoded protein is CASSDGQGASSAFF.

The chain couples TRBV19 to TRBJ2-7, with 8 bases fitting TRBD1. Germline V gene lookup returns CDR1 LNHDA and CDR2 SQIVND (reference sequence). V dropped 6 bases and J dropped 0; count of bases not matched to a gene: 4. This CDR3 comprises 14 residues. CDR3 in amino acids: CASSPGQVSYEQYF. The CDR3, as DNA: TGTGCCAGTAGCCCGGGACAGGTCTCCTACGAGCAGTACTTC.

The chain joins TRBV7-2 to TRBJ2-2, with a weak D call TRBD1 (6 bases). The germline V and J ends were trimmed by 0 bases and 5 bases, with 10 bases remaining between them. CDR1 is SGHTA, CDR2 FQGNSA, per germline. The CDR3 has 15 amino acids. The CDR3 DNA reads as TGTGCCAGCAGCTTAGCTGGGGGCAGTACCGGGGAGCTGTTTTTT. Its protein product is CASSLAGGSTGELFF.

The chain employs TRBV19 and TRBJ1-2; D is uncertain. This CDR3 spans 13 amino acids. Germline CDR1 and CDR2: LNHDA and SQIVND (reference sequence). The V gene lost 3 bases and the J gene lost 4 bases, with 9 bases spanning the gap. Written as DNA, the CDR3 is TGTGCCAGTAGTATTCGGGGAAGCTATGGCTACACCTTC. It translates to CASSIRGSYGYTF.

The genes are TRBV7-2 and TRBJ2-5, with D tentatively TRBD2 (5 bases). The DNA matches TRBJ2-7 better at its end, which makes the J call doubtful. The CDR3 length is 14 residues. In germline, CDR1 is SGHTA, CDR2 FQGNSA. The DNA for the CDR3 is TGTGCCAGCAGCTTAGGAGGGAGTAACAACGAGCAGTACTTC. Translation gives CASSLGGSNNEQYF.

This chain joins TRBV19 and TRBJ2-2; TRBD1 might be the D (6 bases). The germline V gene has CDR1 LNHDA and CDR2 SQIVND (reference sequence). Trimming removed 1 base from V and 1 base from J, with 13 bases in between. This CDR3 region has 17 residues. The CDR3: CASSIARTVLNTGELFF. CDR3 DNA sequence: TGTGCCAGTAGTATAGCCCGGACAGTTTTGAACACCGGGGAGCTGTTTTTT.

Here the CDR3 reads CATSRGQGWVNGYTF. The CDR3, as DNA: TGTGCCACCAGCAGGGGACAGGGATGGGTTAATGGCTACACCTTC. The gene calls are TRBV15 and TRBJ1-2; 9 nucleotides agree with TRBD1. This CDR3 has 15 amino acids. Germline CDR1 is LNHNV and CDR2 is YYDKDF (reference sequence). V dropped 3 bases and J dropped 6; count of bases not matched to a gene: 8.

The gene calls are TRBV30 and TRBJ2-5; 10 bases are a match to TRBD1. CDR3 length: 12 amino acids. Per germline, CDR1 GTSNPN and CDR2 SVGIG (reference sequence). Trimming cost V 7 bases and J 7 bases; bases outside gene matches: 6. In DNA, the CDR3 is TGTGCCTCGGGACAGGGGTTCGGGACCCAGTACTTC. Translation gives CASGQGFGTQYF.

The chain links TRBV7-2 to TRBJ1-4; 7 bases align to TRBD1. Trimming removed 5 bases from V and 2 bases from J; junction bases left unmatched: 5. Germline V gene data show CDR1 as SGHTA and CDR2 as FQGNSA. This CDR3 is built from 15 residues. This CDR3 is CASSPTGKTNEKLFF. In DNA form, the CDR3 reads TGTGCCAGCAGCCCGACAGGGAAGACTAATGAAAAACTGTTTTTT.

This clone was seen only a few times. V and J are TRBV6-1 and TRBJ1-1; D remains unclear. The CDR3 is 15 residues long. The V gene's germline CDR1 is MNHNS and CDR2 SASEGT. V lost 5 bases and J 3 bases, leaving 16 bases between the germline ends. The CDR3 nucleotides read TGTGCCAGCAGTCTGACCGCGACAAGATACACTGAAGCTTTCTTT. It codes for CASSLTATRYTEAFF.